Listed here are 5 T cell receptor beta chains from one sample, sequenced in a study of blood T cells in healthy people across ages. PCR was performed a second time for roughly 7 to 11 cycles using a sample-barcoded 5' primer and a J-beta primer mix. TCRdb independently ran MiXCR on the 5' RACE reads; one entry per CDR3 protein. The sample consists of around 500,000 distinct CDR3 sequences, over 25% of them appearing once. The same data also went into a second study, on T cells of mothers and their children.

The sample comprised blood. All receptors derive from a boy between 2 and 10 years old in good health.

The V call is TRBV27, the J call TRBJ2-7; D remains ambiguous. Trimming left V 5 bases short and J 0 bases short, with 8 bases between. CDR3 length equals 13 residues. Germline V gene lookup returns CDR1 MNHEY and CDR2 SMNVEV (reference sequence). CDR3 region: CASSARSSYEQYF. The DNA for the CDR3 is TGTGCCAGCAGTGCCAGGAGCTCCTACGAGCAGTACTTC.

The chain is built from TRBV7-2 and TRBJ2-2; no clear D gene. The V end was cut by 2 bases, the J end by 3 bases, with 7 bases between. CDR1 is SGHTA and CDR2 is FQGNSA in the germline V gene. This CDR3 region has 14 residues. CDR3 sequence: CASSLITYTGELFF. The CDR3 DNA reads as TGTGCCAGCAGCTTAATAACTTACACCGGGGAGCTGTTTTTT. The full variable domain, in which reference TRBV7-2 and TRBJ2-2 provide the parts outside the CDR3, is GAGVSQSPSNKVTEKGKDVELRCDPISGHTALYWYRQSLGQGLEFLIYFQGNSAPDKSGLPSDRFSAERTGGSVSTLTIQRTQQEDSAVYLCASSLITYTGELFFGEGSRLTVL.

This clonotype has more than one count but fewer than ten. The rearrangement links TRBV7-9 to TRBJ2-1; D is undetermined. CDR3 length: 14 amino acids. Looked up from germline, CDR1 is SEHNR and CDR2 is FQNEAQ (reference sequence). Trimming stripped 1 base from V and 3 bases from J, with 7 bases between. The CDR3 DNA is TGTGCCAGCAGCTTAGGGGCAGACTACAATGAGCAGTTCTTC. It translates to CASSLGADYNEQFF.

The sample holds a few counts of this clonotype. V and J are TRBV7-2 and TRBJ2-7, with D possibly matching TRBD1 (5 bases). Deletions cut 3 bases from V and 1 base from J, with 10 bases between. The CDR3 sequence is 14 residues long. Per the germline V gene, CDR1 is SGHTA and CDR2 is FQGNSA. The CDR3 spells CASSLGPPSYEQYF. The CDR3 bases are TGTGCCAGCAGCTTGGGGCCCCCTTCCTACGAGCAGTACTTC.

This chain joins TRBV12-3 or TRBV12-4 and TRBJ1-2; TRBD1 agrees at 8 bases. CDR3 length equals 14 residues. V was clipped by 4 bases and J by 4 bases; unmatched bases: 5. The CDR3 DNA sequence: TGTGCCAGCAGTTACCAGGGGGCGGGCTATGGCTACACCTTC. Protein: CASSYQGAGYGYTF.